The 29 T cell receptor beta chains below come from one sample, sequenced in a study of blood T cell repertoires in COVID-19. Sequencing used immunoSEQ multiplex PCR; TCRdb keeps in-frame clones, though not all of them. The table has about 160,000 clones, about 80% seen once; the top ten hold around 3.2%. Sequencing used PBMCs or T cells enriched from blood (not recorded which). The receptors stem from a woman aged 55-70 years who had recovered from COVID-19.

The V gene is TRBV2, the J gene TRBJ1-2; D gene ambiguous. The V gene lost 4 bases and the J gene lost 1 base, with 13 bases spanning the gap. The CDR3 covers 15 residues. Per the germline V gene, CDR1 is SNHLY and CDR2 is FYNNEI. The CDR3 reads CASSGVGLLNYGYTF. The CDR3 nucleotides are TGTGCCAGCAGTGGAGTCGGACTGCTTAACTATGGCTACACCTTC.

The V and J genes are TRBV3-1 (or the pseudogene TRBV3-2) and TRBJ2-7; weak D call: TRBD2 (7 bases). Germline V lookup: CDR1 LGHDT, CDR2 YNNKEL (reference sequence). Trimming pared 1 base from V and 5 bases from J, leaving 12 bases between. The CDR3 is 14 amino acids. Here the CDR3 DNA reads TGTGCCAGCAGCCAAGGTGCGGGGGCTAACGAGCAGTACTTC. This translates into CASSQGAGANEQYF.

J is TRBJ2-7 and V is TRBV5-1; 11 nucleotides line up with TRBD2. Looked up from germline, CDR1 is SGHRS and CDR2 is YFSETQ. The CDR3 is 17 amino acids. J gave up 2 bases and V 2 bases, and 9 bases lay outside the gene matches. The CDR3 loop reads CASSFSTSGTSTYEQYF. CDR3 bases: TGCGCCAGCAGCTTTTCGACTAGCGGGACCTCCACCTACGAGCAGTACTTC.

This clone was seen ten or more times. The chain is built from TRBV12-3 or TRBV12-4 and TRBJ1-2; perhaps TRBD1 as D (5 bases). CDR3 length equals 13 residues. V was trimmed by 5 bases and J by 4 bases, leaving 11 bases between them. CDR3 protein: CASSQTGSYGYTF. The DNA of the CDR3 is TGTGCCAGCAGTCAAACAGGTTCCTATGGCTACACCTTC.

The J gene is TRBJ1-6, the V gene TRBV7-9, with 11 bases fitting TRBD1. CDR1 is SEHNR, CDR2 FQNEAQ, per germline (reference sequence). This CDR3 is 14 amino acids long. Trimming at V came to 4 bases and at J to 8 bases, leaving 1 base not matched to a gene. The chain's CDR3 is CASSWGQGDSPLHF. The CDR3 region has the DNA TGTGCCAGCAGCTGGGGACAGGGGGATTCACCCCTCCACTTT.

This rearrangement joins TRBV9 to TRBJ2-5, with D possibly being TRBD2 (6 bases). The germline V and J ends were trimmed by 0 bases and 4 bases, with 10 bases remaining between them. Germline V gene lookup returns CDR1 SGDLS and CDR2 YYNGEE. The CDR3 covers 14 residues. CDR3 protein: CASSVGIAAETQYF. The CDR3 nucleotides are TGTGCCAGCAGCGTAGGGATAGCGGCAGAGACCCAGTACTTC.

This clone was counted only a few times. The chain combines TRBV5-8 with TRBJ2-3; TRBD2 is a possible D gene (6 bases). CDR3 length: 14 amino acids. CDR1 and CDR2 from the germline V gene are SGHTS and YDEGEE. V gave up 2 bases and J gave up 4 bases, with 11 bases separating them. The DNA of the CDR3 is TGTGCCAGCAGCTTAGGGAGCGGGCCAGATACGCAGTATTTT. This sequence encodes CASSLGSGPDTQYF. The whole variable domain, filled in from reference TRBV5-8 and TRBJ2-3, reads EAGVTQSPTHLIKTRGQQATLRCSPISGHTSVYWYQQALGLGLQFLLWYDEGEERNRGNFPPRFSGRQFPNYSSELNVNALELEDSALYLCASSLGSGPDTQYFGPGTRLTVL.

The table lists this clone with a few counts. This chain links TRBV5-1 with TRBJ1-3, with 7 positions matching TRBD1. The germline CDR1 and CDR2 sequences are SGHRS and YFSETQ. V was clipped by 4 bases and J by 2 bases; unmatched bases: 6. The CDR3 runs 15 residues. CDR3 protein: CASSPRTGAGNTIYF. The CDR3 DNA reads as TGCGCCAGCAGCCCCCGAACAGGGGCTGGAAACACCATATATTTT.

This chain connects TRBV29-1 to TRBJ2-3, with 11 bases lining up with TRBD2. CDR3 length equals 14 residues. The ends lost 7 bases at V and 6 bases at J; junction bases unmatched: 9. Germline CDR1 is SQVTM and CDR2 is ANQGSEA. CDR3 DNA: TGCAGCGCCCCACTAGCGGGGGCCGGGGATACGCAGTATTTT. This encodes CSAPLAGAGDTQYF.

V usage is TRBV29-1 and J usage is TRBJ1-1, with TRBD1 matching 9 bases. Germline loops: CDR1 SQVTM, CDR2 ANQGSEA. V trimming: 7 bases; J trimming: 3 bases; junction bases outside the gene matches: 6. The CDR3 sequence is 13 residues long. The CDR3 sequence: CSAETGGHTEAFF. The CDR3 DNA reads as TGCAGCGCAGAAACAGGGGGCCACACTGAAGCTTTCTTT.

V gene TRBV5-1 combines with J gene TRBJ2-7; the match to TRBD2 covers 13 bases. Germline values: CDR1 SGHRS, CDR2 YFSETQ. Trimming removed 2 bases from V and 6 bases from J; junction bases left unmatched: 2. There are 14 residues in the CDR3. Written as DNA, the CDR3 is TGCGCCAGCAGCTTAAGACTAGCGGGGGGCGAGCAGTACTTC. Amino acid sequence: CASSLRLAGGEQYF.

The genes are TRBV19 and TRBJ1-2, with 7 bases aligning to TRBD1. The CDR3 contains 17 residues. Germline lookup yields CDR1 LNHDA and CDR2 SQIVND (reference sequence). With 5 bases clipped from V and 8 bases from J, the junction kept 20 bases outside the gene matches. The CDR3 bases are TGTGCCAGTAGTGAAACTTCTCTAGGACAGGCCCAAGGAGGCTACACCTTC. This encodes CASSETSLGQAQGGYTF.

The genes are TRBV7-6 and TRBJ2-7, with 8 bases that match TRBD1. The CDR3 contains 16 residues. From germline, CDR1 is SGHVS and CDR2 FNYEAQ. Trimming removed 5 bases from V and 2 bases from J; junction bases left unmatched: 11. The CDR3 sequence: CASSKAPGQATYEQYF. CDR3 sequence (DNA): TGTGCCAGCAGCAAAGCCCCGGGACAGGCGACCTACGAGCAGTACTTC.

The CDR3 coding sequence is TGTGCCAGCAGTGATTTAGCGGGGCCCCAAGAGACCCAGTACTTC. It encodes CASSDLAGPQETQYF. The chain carries TRBV2 and TRBJ2-5; 8 nucleotides align to TRBD2. Per germline, CDR1 SNHLY and CDR2 FYNNEI. The V segment lost 3 bases and the J segment 1 base; nucleotides outside the gene matches: 4. The CDR3 spans 15 residues.

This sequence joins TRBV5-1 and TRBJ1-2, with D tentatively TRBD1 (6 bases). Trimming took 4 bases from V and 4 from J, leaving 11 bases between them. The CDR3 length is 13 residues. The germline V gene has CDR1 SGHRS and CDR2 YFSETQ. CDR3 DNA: TGCGCCAGCAGCCCCCGGGACACCTATGGCTACACCTTC. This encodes CASSPRDTYGYTF. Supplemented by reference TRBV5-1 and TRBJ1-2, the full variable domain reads KAGVTQTPRYLIKTRGQQVTLSCSPISGHRSVSWYQQTPGQGLQFLFEYFSETQRNKGNFPGRFSGRQFSNSRSEMNVSTLELGDSALYLCASSPRDTYGYTFGSGTRLTVV.

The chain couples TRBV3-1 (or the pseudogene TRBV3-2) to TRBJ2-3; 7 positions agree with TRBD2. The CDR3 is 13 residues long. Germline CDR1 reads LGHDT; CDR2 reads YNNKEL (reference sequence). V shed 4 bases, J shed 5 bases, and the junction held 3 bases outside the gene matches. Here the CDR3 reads CASSRGGGDTQYF. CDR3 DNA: TGTGCCAGCAGCCGGGGGGGAGGAGATACGCAGTATTTT.

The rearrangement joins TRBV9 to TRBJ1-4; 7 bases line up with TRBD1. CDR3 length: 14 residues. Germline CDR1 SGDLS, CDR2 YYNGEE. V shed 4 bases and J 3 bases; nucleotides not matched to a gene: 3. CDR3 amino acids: CASSTQGSNEKLFF. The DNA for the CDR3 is TGTGCCAGCAGCACACAGGGGTCTAATGAAAAACTGTTTTTT.

CDR3 amino acids: CASSETGVEEQYF. In DNA, the CDR3 is TGTGCCAGCAGTGAGACCGGGGTTGAGGAGCAGTACTTC. The chain uses TRBV11-3 and TRBJ2-7; perhaps TRBD2 as D (5 bases). The CDR3 runs to 13 residues. CDR1 is SGHNT and CDR2 is YENEEA in the germline V gene. V lost 6 bases to trimming and J lost 7 bases, with 16 bases between them.

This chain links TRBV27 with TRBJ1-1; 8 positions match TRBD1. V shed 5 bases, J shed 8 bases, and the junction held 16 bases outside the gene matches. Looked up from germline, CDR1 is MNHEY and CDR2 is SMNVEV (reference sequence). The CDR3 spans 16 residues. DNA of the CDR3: TGTGCCAGCAGTATTACTCGACAGGGGTTTAACTCCGAAGCTTTCTTT. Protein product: CASSITRQGFNSEAFF.

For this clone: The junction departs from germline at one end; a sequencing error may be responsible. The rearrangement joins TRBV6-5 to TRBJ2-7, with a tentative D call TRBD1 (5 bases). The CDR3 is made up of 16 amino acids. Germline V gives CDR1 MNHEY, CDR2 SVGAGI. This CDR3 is CASSYSRTISSHEQYF. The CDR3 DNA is TGTGCCAGCAGTTACTCTCGGACAATTTCCTCCCACGAGCAGTACTTC.

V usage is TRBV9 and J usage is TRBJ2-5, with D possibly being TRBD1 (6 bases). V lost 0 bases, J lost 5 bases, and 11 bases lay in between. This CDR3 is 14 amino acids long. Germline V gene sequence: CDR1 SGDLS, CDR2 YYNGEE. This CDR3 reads CASSVGGQLETQYF. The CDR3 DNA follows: TGTGCCAGCAGCGTAGGGGGGCAATTGGAGACCCAGTACTTC.

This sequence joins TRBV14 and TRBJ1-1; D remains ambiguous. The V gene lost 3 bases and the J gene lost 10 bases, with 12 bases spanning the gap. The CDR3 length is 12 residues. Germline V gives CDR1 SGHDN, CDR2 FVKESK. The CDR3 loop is CASSQGRVGAFF. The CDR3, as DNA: TGTGCCAGCAGCCAGGGGAGGGTTGGAGCTTTCTTT. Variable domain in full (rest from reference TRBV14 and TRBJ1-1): EAGVTQFPSHSVIEKGQTVTLRCDPISGHDNLYWYRRVMGKEIKFLLHFVKESKQDESGMPNNRFLAERTGGTYSTLKVQPAELEDSGVYFCASSQGRVGAFFGQGTRLTVV.

The CDR3 loop is CASSFLEKQEQFF. In DNA form, the CDR3 reads TGTGCCAGCAGCTTCCTCGAAAAACAAGAGCAGTTCTTC. The gene calls are TRBV11-2 and TRBJ2-1, with D unclear. The CDR3 length is 13 residues. The germline V gene has CDR1 SGHAT and CDR2 FQNNGV. Trimming cost V 3 bases and J 10 bases, with 13 bases left between them.

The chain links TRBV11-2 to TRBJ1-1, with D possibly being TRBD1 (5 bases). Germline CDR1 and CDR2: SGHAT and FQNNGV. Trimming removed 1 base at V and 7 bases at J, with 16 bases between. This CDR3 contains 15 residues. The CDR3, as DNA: TGTGCCAGCAGCTTAGCCGGATCGGGGGGTGATGAAGCTTTCTTT. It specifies CASSLAGSGGDEAFF.

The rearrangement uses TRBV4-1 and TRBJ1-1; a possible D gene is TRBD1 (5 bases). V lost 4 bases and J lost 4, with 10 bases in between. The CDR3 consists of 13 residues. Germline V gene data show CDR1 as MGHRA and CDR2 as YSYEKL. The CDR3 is CASSPIGATEAFF. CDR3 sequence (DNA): TGCGCCAGCAGCCCAATTGGGGCCACTGAAGCTTTCTTT.

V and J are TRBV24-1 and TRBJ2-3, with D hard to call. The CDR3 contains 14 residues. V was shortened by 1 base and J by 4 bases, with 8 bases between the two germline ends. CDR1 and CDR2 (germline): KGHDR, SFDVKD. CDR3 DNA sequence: TGTGCCACCAGTGATTTCTCAGTTTCAGATACGCAGTATTTT. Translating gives CATSDFSVSDTQYF.

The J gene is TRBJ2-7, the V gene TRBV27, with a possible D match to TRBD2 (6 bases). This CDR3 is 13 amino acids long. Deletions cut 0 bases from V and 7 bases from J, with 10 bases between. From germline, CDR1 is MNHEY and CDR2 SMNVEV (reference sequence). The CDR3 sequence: CASSLSSGVEQYF. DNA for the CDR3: TGTGCCAGCAGTTTATCGTCGGGGGTAGAGCAGTACTTC.

This CDR3 reads CASSPGTGLSWPQHF. As DNA, the CDR3 is TGTGCCAGCAGCCCCGGGACAGGCTTATCGTGGCCCCAGCATTTT. The chain employs TRBV5-5 and TRBJ1-5, with TRBD1 identical over 8 bases. The germline V gene encodes CDR1 SGHKS and CDR2 YYEKEE (reference sequence). The CDR3 length is 15 residues. With 4 bases clipped from V and 9 bases from J, the junction kept 12 bases outside the gene matches.

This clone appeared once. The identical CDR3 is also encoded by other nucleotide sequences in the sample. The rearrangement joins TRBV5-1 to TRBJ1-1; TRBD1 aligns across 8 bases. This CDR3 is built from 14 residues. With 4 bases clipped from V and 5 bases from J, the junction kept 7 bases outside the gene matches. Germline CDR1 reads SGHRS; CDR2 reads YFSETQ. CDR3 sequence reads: CASSQGAGGTEAFF. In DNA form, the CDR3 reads TGCGCCAGCAGCCAGGGGGCTGGGGGGACTGAAGCTTTCTTT.